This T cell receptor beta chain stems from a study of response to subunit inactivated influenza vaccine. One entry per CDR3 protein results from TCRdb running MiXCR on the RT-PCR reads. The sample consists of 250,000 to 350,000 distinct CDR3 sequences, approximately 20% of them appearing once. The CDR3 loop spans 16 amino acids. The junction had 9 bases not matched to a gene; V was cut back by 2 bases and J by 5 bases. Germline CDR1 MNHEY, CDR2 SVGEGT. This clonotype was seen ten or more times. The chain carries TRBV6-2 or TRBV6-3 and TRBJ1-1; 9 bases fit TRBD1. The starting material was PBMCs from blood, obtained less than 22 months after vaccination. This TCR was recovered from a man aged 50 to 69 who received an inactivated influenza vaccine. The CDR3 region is CASSYKQGARWTEAFF. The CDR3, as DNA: TGTGCCAGCAGTTACAAACAGGGGGCTAGGTGGACTGAAGCTTTCTTT.